These 30 T cell receptor beta chains were all obtained from the same sample, sequenced in a study of blood T cell repertoires in COVID-19. The method was immunoSEQ multiplex PCR; TCRdb's version includes in-frame clones alone and lacks a portion of them. The table shows a few hundred thousand clones, with around 91% occurring only once. Specimen: PBMCs or T cells enriched from blood (not recorded which). The receptors were sampled from a woman between 18 and 30 years old with acute COVID-19.

At least ten counts were recorded for this clone. The chain joins TRBV28 to TRBJ1-2; possible D gene TRBD1, 6 bases. The germline V and J ends were trimmed by 4 bases and 5 bases, with 14 bases remaining between them. CDR3 length: 14 amino acids. The germline V gene encodes CDR1 MDHEN and CDR2 SYDVKM. The CDR3 nucleotides read TGTGCCAGCAGTTCGGGGGGCGCTTTGTATGGCTACACCTTC. Translated, it gives CASSSGGALYGYTF.

The rearrangement uses TRBV2 and TRBJ1-6; D might be TRBD1 (5 bases). The CDR3 extends over 14 amino acids. Germline CDR1 is SNHLY and CDR2 is FYNNEI. Trimming removed 6 bases at V and 9 bases at J, with 15 bases between. CDR3 protein: CASRGDRGSSPLHF. The CDR3 DNA is TGTGCCAGCAGGGGGGACCGGGGGAGTTCACCCCTCCACTTT.

In this sample, this clone turned up a few times. V and J are TRBV29-1 and TRBJ2-1, with a tentative D call TRBD2 (5 bases). Between the trimmed V and J ends, which lost 8 bases and 5 bases, there was a span of 13 bases. The length of the CDR3 is 12 residues. CDR1 and CDR2 (germline): SQVTM, ANQGSEA. Written as DNA, the CDR3 is TGCAGCCTTGCCGGGATTAACAATGAGCAGTTCTTC. Its protein product is CSLAGINNEQFF.

This clone was counted a few times. This rearrangement joins TRBV11-3 to TRBJ1-1; TRBD1 agrees at 9 bases. The germline V gene has CDR1 SGHNT and CDR2 YENEEA. This CDR3 has 17 residues. Trimming removed 2 bases from V and 1 base from J; junction bases left unmatched: 8. The CDR3 spells CASSLSDRGKENTEAFF. As DNA, the CDR3 is TGTGCCAGCAGCTTATCTGACAGGGGGAAGGAGAACACTGAAGCTTTCTTT.

This clone is a singleton in its sample. The chain has TRBV7-6 and TRBJ2-1; 11 bases align to TRBD2. Germline assignment: CDR1 SGHVS and CDR2 FNYEAQ. The CDR3 is 17 amino acids. Trimming took 6 bases from V and 1 from J; bases not matched to a gene: 8. Written as DNA, the CDR3 is TGTGCCAGCAGTTTACTTTCTAGCGGGAGGTCCTACAATGAGCAGTTCTTC. The encoded protein is CASSLLSSGRSYNEQFF.

This rearrangement joins TRBV10-2 to TRBJ2-3, with D possibly matching TRBD2 (5 bases). In germline, CDR1 is WSHSY, CDR2 SAAADI. V was clipped by 3 bases and J by 3 bases, with 10 bases between them. This CDR3 has 14 amino acids. DNA for the CDR3: TGCGCCAGCAGTGATCTAGCTGGGACAGATACGCAGTATTTT. It codes for CASSDLAGTDTQYF.

Only one count was recorded for this clone. V and J are TRBV28 and TRBJ2-7; 16 bases agree with TRBD2. V trimming: 4 bases; J trimming: 2 bases; junction bases outside the gene matches: 5. Germline assignment: CDR1 MDHEN and CDR2 SYDVKM. This CDR3 is built from 17 residues. CDR3 sequence reads: CASSSGLAGGPPYEQYF. The CDR3 DNA reads as TGTGCCAGCAGTTCGGGACTAGCGGGAGGGCCTCCCTACGAGCAGTACTTC. Full variable domain (outside the CDR3, taken from reference TRBV28 and TRBJ2-7): DVKVTQSSRYLVKRTGEKVFLECVQDMDHENMFWYRQDPGLGLRLIYFSYDVKMKEKGDIPEGYSVSREKKERFSLILESASTNQTSMYLCASSSGLAGGPPYEQYFGPGTRLTVT.

Written as DNA, the CDR3 is TGCGCCAGCAGCCTCATTAAAAAACAGGAGGGGATGGTGGATACGCAGTATTTT. Protein sequence: CASSLIKKQEGMVDTQYF. The chain couples TRBV4-1 to TRBJ2-3, with a tentative D call TRBD2 (6 bases). This CDR3 contains 18 residues. Germline V gene lookup returns CDR1 MGHRA and CDR2 YSYEKL. V lost 4 bases and J lost 6, with 26 bases in between.

DNA of the CDR3: TGTGCCAGCAGCGCAACAGGGGGGGATTCACCCCTCCACTTT. The encoded protein is CASSATGGDSPLHF. J is TRBJ1-6 and V is TRBV7-3; 8 bases are a match to TRBD1. The CDR3 sequence is 14 residues long. The germline V gene encodes CDR1 SGHTA and CDR2 FQGTGA. V lost 5 bases, J lost 8 bases, and 5 bases stayed unmatched.

This CDR3 is CSAKQAEQFF. CDR3 DNA: TGCAGTGCTAAGCAGGCTGAGCAGTTCTTC. The J gene is TRBJ2-1, the V gene TRBV20-1; D unresolved. The V end was cut by 4 bases, the J end by 9 bases, with 7 bases between. The CDR3 totals 10 residues. Germline loops: CDR1 DFQATT, CDR2 SNEGSKA (reference sequence).

The CDR3 sequence is CASSLTSFLVGLAGRTNTGELFF. The CDR3, as DNA: TGTGCCAGCAGCTTAACTTCGTTCCTTGTCGGACTAGCGGGAAGGACGAACACCGGGGAGCTGTTTTTT. The chain couples TRBV7-3 to TRBJ2-2, with 12 positions matching TRBD2. Germline CDR1 and CDR2: SGHTA and FQGTGA. The CDR3 covers 23 residues. The junction had 17 bases not matched to a gene; V was cut back by 0 bases and J by 0 bases.

The chain has TRBV19 and TRBJ1-2, with 11 positions matching TRBD1. The V gene's germline CDR1 is LNHDA and CDR2 SQIVND (reference sequence). The CDR3 has 17 amino acids. The ends lost 6 bases at V and 0 bases at J; junction bases unmatched: 9. The CDR3 spells CASRYRDRGGSNYGYTF. The CDR3 DNA reads as TGTGCCAGTAGATACCGGGACAGGGGGGGTTCTAACTATGGCTACACCTTC.

The V and J genes are TRBV10-3 and TRBJ2-1; possible D gene TRBD2, 6 bases. This CDR3 contains 14 residues. Germline CDR1 is ENHRY and CDR2 is SYGVKD. V lost 9 bases and J 4 bases, leaving 16 bases between the germline ends. The CDR3 region is CAMGPGTGYNEQFF. Written as DNA, the CDR3 is TGTGCCATGGGTCCTGGGACTGGGTACAATGAGCAGTTCTTC.

The chain employs TRBV4-1 and TRBJ2-2; 7 bases line up with TRBD1. Germline CDR1 reads MGHRA; CDR2 reads YSYEKL. The CDR3 has 15 amino acids. The junction had 4 bases not matched to a gene; V was cut back by 3 bases and J by 3 bases. The CDR3 DNA sequence: TGCGCCAGCAGCCATATAGACAGGGACACCGGGGAGCTGTTTTTT. It specifies CASSHIDRDTGELFF.

In its sample, this clone was seen a few times. The V call is TRBV9, the J call TRBJ1-1; D gene uncertain. Germline V lookup: CDR1 SGDLS, CDR2 YYNGEE. The CDR3 sequence is 13 residues long. Trimming took 0 bases from V and 1 from J, leaving 4 bases between them. CDR3 in amino acids: CASSVAWNTEAFF. CDR3 in DNA: TGTGCCAGCAGCGTAGCGTGGAACACTGAAGCTTTCTTT.

The chain is built from TRBV19 and TRBJ2-1, with TRBD2 as a possible D gene (6 bases). Germline values: CDR1 LNHDA, CDR2 SQIVND (reference sequence). Between the trimmed V and J ends, which lost 3 bases and 2 bases, there was a span of 14 bases. The CDR3 spans 16 residues. CDR3 in amino acids: CASSIGRDLPYNEQFF. CDR3 nucleotides: TGTGCCAGTAGTATCGGTAGGGACTTACCCTACAATGAGCAGTTCTTC.

V and J are TRBV18 and TRBJ2-1; tentatively, D is TRBD2 (6 bases). Per germline, CDR1 KGHSH and CDR2 LQKENI. V shed 3 bases and J shed 6 bases, with 18 bases lying between them. The CDR3 runs to 16 residues. The CDR3 sequence: CASSPQRGHSGNEQFF. CDR3 in DNA: TGTGCCAGCTCACCCCAGAGAGGGCATAGCGGCAATGAGCAGTTCTTC.

V usage is TRBV9 and J usage is TRBJ2-7; D is ambiguous. The V gene lost 0 bases and the J gene lost 0 bases, with 7 bases spanning the gap. Per germline, CDR1 SGDLS and CDR2 YYNGEE. The CDR3 extends over 14 amino acids. CDR3 protein: CASSVAASSYEQYF. The CDR3 DNA reads TGTGCCAGCAGCGTAGCGGCTAGCTCCTACGAGCAGTACTTC.

The CDR3 loop is CAISGGGGGQPQHF. DNA for the CDR3: TGTGCCATCAGTGGAGGGGGGGGCGGTCAGCCCCAGCATTTT. This chain connects TRBV10-3 to TRBJ1-5; tentatively, D is TRBD1 (6 bases). The germline V gene has CDR1 ENHRY and CDR2 SYGVKD. The V end lost 4 bases, the J end lost 6 bases, and 13 bases lay between the germline ends. The CDR3 totals 14 residues.

The chain joins TRBV11-1 to TRBJ2-1, with unresolved D. Germline CDR1 and CDR2: SGHAT and FQDESV (reference sequence). The CDR3 is 16 residues long. With 9 bases removed from V and 3 bases from J, the gap between germline ends came to 21 bases. Here the CDR3 reads CASPVLVVADYNEQFF. In nucleotides, the CDR3 is TGTGCCAGTCCTGTCCTGGTTGTGGCGGACTACAATGAGCAGTTCTTC.

This sequence joins TRBV9 and TRBJ2-2; the match to TRBD2 covers 9 bases. Losses at the gene ends were 0 bases for V and 1 base for J; bases not matched to a gene: 1. The CDR3 totals 16 residues. Germline V gives CDR1 SGDLS, CDR2 YYNGEE. The CDR3 bases are TGTGCCAGCAGCGTAGCGACTAGCGGGAACACCGGGGAGCTGTTTTTT. It codes for CASSVATSGNTGELFF.

The chain joins TRBV9 to TRBJ1-1; D gene unclear. CDR1 is SGDLS, CDR2 YYNGEE, per germline. The V and J ends lost 0 bases and 7 bases respectively, with 7 bases between them. The CDR3 contains 12 residues. The CDR3 reads CASSVGNGEAFF. CDR3 nucleotides: TGTGCCAGCAGCGTAGGCAACGGTGAAGCTTTCTTT.

The chain's CDR3 is CASSGRVGEQYF. DNA for the CDR3: TGTGCCAGCTCGGGCAGGGTGGGCGAGCAGTACTTC. This chain connects TRBV27 to TRBJ2-7, with D possibly being TRBD1 (5 bases). This CDR3 has 12 amino acids. The germline gives CDR1 MNHEY, CDR2 SMNVEV (reference sequence). V was cut by 8 bases and J by 6 bases, with 14 bases left in between.

This chain connects TRBV7-9 to TRBJ2-1; 10 nucleotides agree with TRBD2. The CDR3 sequence is 14 residues long. Germline V gene lookup returns CDR1 SEHNR and CDR2 FQNEAQ (reference sequence). With V trimmed by 5 bases and J by 3 bases, 1 base remained unmatched. The CDR3 region is CASSASGSYNEQFF. The CDR3 bases are TGTGCCAGCAGCGCTAGCGGGAGCTACAATGAGCAGTTCTTC. The variable domain in full, completed from reference TRBV7-9 and TRBJ2-1, reads DTGVSQNPRHKITKRGQNVTFRCDPISEHNRLYWYRQTLGQGPEFLTYFQNEAQLEKSRLLSDRFSAERPKGSFSTLEIQRTEQGDSAMYLCASSASGSYNEQFFGPGTRLTVL.

The V and J genes are TRBV5-1 and TRBJ2-1, with 11 bases fitting TRBD2. The CDR3 loop spans 19 amino acids. V dropped 4 bases and J dropped 0; count of bases not matched to a gene: 12. The germline gives CDR1 SGHRS, CDR2 YFSETQ. The CDR3 nucleotides read TGCGCCAGCAGCGATTTCGATTCGACTAGCGGGGACTCCTACAATGAGCAGTTCTTC. Translated, it gives CASSDFDSTSGDSYNEQFF.

The chain combines TRBV13 with TRBJ2-7; TRBD1 might be the D (7 bases). The V gene's germline CDR1 is PRHDT and CDR2 FYEKMQ (reference sequence). Trimming removed 8 bases at V and 0 bases at J, with 17 bases between. The CDR3 loop spans 15 amino acids. Here the CDR3 reads CASLSGDSSSYEQYF. CDR3 sequence (DNA): TGTGCCAGCCTCTCGGGGGACAGCAGCTCCTACGAGCAGTACTTC.

This clone showed up just once. The CDR3 loop reads CASSPGLAGDLGDLEQYF. In DNA, the CDR3 is TGTGCCAGCAGCCCCGGGTTAGCGGGAGACCTCGGGGATCTGGAGCAGTACTTC. This sequence joins TRBV28 and TRBJ2-7, with 9 nucleotides matching TRBD2. CDR1 is MDHEN and CDR2 is SYDVKM in the germline V gene. The V gene end was trimmed by 6 bases and the J gene end by 7 bases; junction bases not matched to a gene: 22. The CDR3 loop spans 18 amino acids.

The gene calls are TRBV28 and TRBJ1-4, with TRBD1 as a possible D gene (6 bases). V was trimmed by 6 bases and J by 0 bases, leaving 17 bases between them. The germline gives CDR1 MDHEN, CDR2 SYDVKM. The CDR3 extends over 17 amino acids. The CDR3 sequence: CASSPRGAGATNEKLFF. The CDR3, as DNA: TGTGCCAGCAGCCCGAGGGGGGCGGGGGCAACTAATGAAAAACTGTTTTTT. The complete variable domain, with remaining parts taken from reference TRBV28 and TRBJ1-4, reads DVKVTQSSRYLVKRTGEKVFLECVQDMDHENMFWYRQDPGLGLRLIYFSYDVKMKEKGDIPEGYSVSREKKERFSLILESASTNQTSMYLCASSPRGAGATNEKLFFGSGTQLSVL.

The chain employs TRBV12-3 or TRBV12-4 and TRBJ1-4, with 8 positions matching TRBD1. V was pared by 3 bases and J by 10 bases, with 4 bases of the junction left unmatched. The CDR3 runs to 13 residues. The CDR3 spells CASSFQGAGKLFF. CDR3 sequence (DNA): TGTGCCAGCAGTTTCCAGGGGGCGGGAAAACTGTTTTTT.

The CDR3 loop reads CASSPRRSGKNTGELFF. The CDR3 DNA sequence: TGTGCCAGCAGTCCCCGGAGGAGCGGGAAAAACACCGGGGAGCTGTTTTTT. V usage is TRBV28 and J usage is TRBJ2-2; 7 bases match TRBD2. The CDR3 runs 17 residues. Trimming took 5 bases from V and 2 from J; bases not matched to a gene: 11. Per the germline V gene, CDR1 is MDHEN and CDR2 is SYDVKM.